This T cell receptor beta chain is drawn from a study of blood T cell repertoires in COVID-19. Enrollees, roughly 18 to 89 years old, lived in some 24 US areas. Two negative PCRs, clearance, or symptom resolution were required of recovered Cohort 3 donors. TCRdb's table, derived via immunoSEQ multiplex PCR, lists solely in-frame clones and lacks some. Altogether roughly 500,000 clones are present, approximately 87% being singletons, with the ten largest covering about 1.7%. Trimming took 6 bases from V and 9 from J, leaving 15 bases between them. Germline CDR1 reads LNHDA; CDR2 reads SQIVND (reference sequence). The CDR3 runs 13 residues.

This chain links TRBV19 with TRBJ1-5; D is perhaps TRBD1 (6 bases). This receptor was taken from a woman between 35 and 50 years old who had recovered from COVID-19. Sequencing was performed on PBMCs or T cells enriched from blood (not recorded which). CDR3 sequence reads: CASSAQGYWPQHF. Here the CDR3 DNA reads TGTGCCAGTAGCGCGCAGGGGTACTGGCCCCAGCATTTT.